This entry describes one TCR beta chain. Its antigen remains unknown. The CDR3 has 16 amino acids. V lost 1 base to trimming and J lost 2 bases; unmatched junction nucleotides: 4. TCRdb independently ran MiXCR on the RT-PCR reads; one entry per CDR3 protein. The sample records hundreds of thousands of distinct CDR3 sequences, around a sixth being singletons. The data originate from a study of response to subunit inactivated influenza vaccine. Study-level points and caveats: Each seasonal influenza vaccination recruits few new T cells, the authors suggested.

V gene TRBV12-3 or TRBV12-4 combines with J gene TRBJ2-3, with 9 bases that match TRBD2. The sequence was obtained from a man aged 45 to 65 who received an inactivated influenza vaccine. The sequences come from PBMCs from blood, collected less than 13 days after vaccination. In nucleotides, the CDR3 is TGTGCCAGCAGTTTAGGGGGACTAGCCCTCACAGATACGCAGTATTTT. Translating gives CASSLGGLALTDTQYF.